The 28 T cell receptor beta chains below were found in one sample sequenced in a study of cytomegalovirus exposure and HLA in healthy donors. This PCR relied on a set of 60 Vbeta primers and 13 Jbeta primers. Generated by immunoSEQ multiplex PCR, the TCRdb table keeps only in-frame clones and is missing some. The repertoire includes about 170,000 clones, roughly 79% of them detected once, and 2% to 2.5% sits in the top ten. The sample comprised PBMCs. The receptors stem from a woman younger than 45 in good health and CMV-seropositive.

This sequence joins TRBV30 and TRBJ1-3; TRBD1 might be the D (6 bases). Trimming took off 3 bases at V and 0 bases at J, with 9 bases between the two ends. Germline CDR1 GTSNPN, CDR2 SVGIG (reference sequence). CDR3 length: 14 amino acids. CDR3 loop: CAWRTGISGNTIYF. The CDR3 DNA sequence: TGTGCCTGGAGGACAGGAATCTCTGGAAACACCATATATTTT.

The chain employs TRBV19 and TRBJ2-5, with D possibly matching TRBD2 (6 bases). The germline CDR1 and CDR2 sequences are LNHDA and SQIVND (reference sequence). Trimming stripped 5 bases from V and 5 bases from J, with 15 bases between. This CDR3 is built from 14 residues. For the CDR3, the DNA is TGTGCCAGTAGTCTTACGTTGGCGGGGGAGACCCAGTACTTC. Protein: CASSLTLAGETQYF. The full variable domain, in which reference TRBV19 and TRBJ2-5 provide the parts outside the CDR3, is DGGITQSPKYLFRKEGQNVTLSCEQNLNHDAMYWYRQDPGQGLRLIYYSQIVNDFQKGDIAEGYSVSREKKESFPLTVTSAQKNPTAFYLCASSLTLAGETQYFGPGTRLLVL.

V usage is TRBV10-3 and J usage is TRBJ2-5, with 7 bases aligning to TRBD1. The length of the CDR3 is 14 residues. Germline CDR1 reads ENHRY; CDR2 reads SYGVKD. The V and J ends lost 11 bases and 0 bases, in that order; junction bases with no gene match: 9. The CDR3 spells CAAGTGTDQETQYF. The CDR3 DNA is TGTGCCGCGGGTACCGGGACAGACCAAGAGACCCAGTACTTC.

The chain has TRBV10-3 and TRBJ2-1; 9 nucleotides align to TRBD2. V lost 7 bases and J lost 2; bases outside the gene matches: 6. This CDR3 contains 15 residues. Germline V gene data show CDR1 as ENHRY and CDR2 as SYGVKD. This CDR3 is CAIKRGAETYNEQFF. CDR3 DNA: TGTGCCATCAAGCGGGGGGCAGAGACCTACAATGAGCAGTTCTTC.

This clone has a handful of counts. The genes are TRBV30 and TRBJ2-5; possibly TRBD2 for D (6 bases). The CDR3 extends over 14 amino acids. V lost 0 bases and J 3 bases, leaving 11 bases between the germline ends. Per germline, CDR1 GTSNPN and CDR2 SVGIG (reference sequence). Here the CDR3 reads CAWSVLGGEETQYF. In nucleotides, the CDR3 is TGTGCCTGGAGTGTGCTTGGCGGGGAAGAGACCCAGTACTTC.

The rearrangement joins TRBV5-4 to TRBJ2-7; the match to TRBD1 covers 11 bases. The CDR3 spans 16 residues. Germline CDR1 is SGHNT and CDR2 is YYREEE (reference sequence). Trimming took 0 bases from V and 7 from J; bases not matched to a gene: 9. This CDR3 reads CASSLGGGQGAGEQYF. CDR3 DNA sequence: TGTGCCAGCAGCTTGGGTGGAGGACAGGGGGCAGGGGAGCAGTACTTC.

The chain is built from TRBV4-3 and TRBJ2-1, with a weak D call TRBD1 (6 bases). Germline CDR1 reads LGHNA; CDR2 reads YSLEER. This CDR3 contains 14 residues. Trimming took off 0 bases at V and 7 bases at J, with 10 bases between the two ends. CDR3 protein: CASSQDYRENEQFF. CDR3 nucleotide sequence: TGCGCCAGCAGCCAAGATTACAGGGAGAATGAGCAGTTCTTC.

V and J are TRBV15 and TRBJ1-2; a weak D match, TRBD1 (5 bases). Germline V CDR1 and CDR2: LNHNV, YYDKDF (reference sequence). CDR3 length: 16 amino acids. The ends were cut back, 0 bases at V and 5 bases at J, with 16 bases in the middle. The CDR3 bases are TGTGCCACCAGCAGAGATGTAAGACAGACTCTTTATGGCTACACCTTC. Its translation: CATSRDVRQTLYGYTF. The whole variable domain, remainder taken from reference TRBV15 and TRBJ1-2, is DAMVIQNPRYQVTQFGKPVTLSCSQTLNHNVMYWYQQKSSQAPKLLFHYYDKDFNNEADTPDNFQSRRPNTSFCFLDIRSPGLGDTAMYLCATSRDVRQTLYGYTFGSGTRLTVV.

V and J are TRBV7-2 and TRBJ2-1, with TRBD2 as a possible D gene (6 bases). CDR1 and CDR2 from the germline V gene are SGHTA and FQGNSA. The CDR3 consists of 15 residues. V gave up 1 base and J gave up 4 bases, with 11 bases separating them. CDR3 loop: CASSLGVSGYNEQFF. As DNA, the CDR3 is TGTGCCAGCAGCTTAGGCGTCAGCGGGTACAATGAGCAGTTCTTC. Complete variable domain (other parts from reference TRBV7-2 and TRBJ2-1): GAGVSQSPSNKVTEKGKDVELRCDPISGHTALYWYRQSLGQGLEFLIYFQGNSAPDKSGLPSDRFSAERTGGSVSTLTIQRTQQEDSAVYLCASSLGVSGYNEQFFGPGTRLTVL.

The chain employs TRBV7-6 and TRBJ2-4; TRBD1 is a possible D gene (6 bases). Germline V CDR1 and CDR2: SGHVS, FNYEAQ. The CDR3 sequence is 16 residues long. V lost 5 bases and J lost 6, with 20 bases in between. The chain's CDR3 is CASSPGRGRRGNIQYF. CDR3 coding DNA: TGTGCCAGCAGCCCTGGCAGGGGACGTAGAGGAAACATTCAGTACTTC.

The genes are TRBV28 and TRBJ1-6; weak D call: TRBD1 (6 bases). This CDR3 is built from 16 residues. Looked up from germline, CDR1 is MDHEN and CDR2 is SYDVKM. The V end was cut by 2 bases, the J end by 7 bases, with 15 bases between. CDR3 protein: CASSLVPDRVNSPLHF. The CDR3, as DNA: TGTGCCAGCAGTTTAGTTCCGGACAGAGTAAATTCACCCCTCCACTTT.

This clone was recorded a few times. The chain recombines TRBV2 with TRBJ2-3; 13 bases map to TRBD2. The CDR3 is 20 amino acids. Trimming cost V 7 bases and J 0 bases; bases outside gene matches: 16. CDR1 SNHLY and CDR2 FYNNEI come from the germline V gene. Here the CDR3 reads CASTGAWTSGGITSTDTQYF. The CDR3 nucleotides are TGTGCCAGCACGGGGGCCTGGACTAGCGGGGGTATTACTAGCACAGATACGCAGTATTTT.

The rearrangement uses TRBV30 and TRBJ1-5; D gene unclear. The CDR3 consists of 16 residues. Germline values: CDR1 GTSNPN, CDR2 SVGIG (reference sequence). Trimming left V 0 bases short and J 1 base short, with 13 bases between. This CDR3 is CAWSVGGPLSNQPQHF. The CDR3 DNA is TGTGCCTGGAGTGTAGGTGGGCCTTTAAGCAATCAGCCCCAGCATTTT.

Note on this clone: An end of the junction does not agree with germline; a read error may underlie this. The rearrangement uses TRBV19 and TRBJ2-7, with D maybe TRBD2 (7 bases). The germline gives CDR1 LNHDA, CDR2 SQIVND (reference sequence). CDR3 length: 11 amino acids. The CDR3 DNA follows: TGTGCCAGTAGTATACGGCAGGGGACTAACTTC. As protein: CASSIRQGTNF.

The chain is built from TRBV28 and TRBJ1-2, with 7 bases identical to TRBD1. J lost 3 bases, V lost 6 bases, and 7 bases had no gene match. Germline V CDR1 and CDR2: MDHEN, SYDVKM. There are 14 residues in the CDR3. CDR3 sequence: CASSQTGVDYGYTF. In DNA form, the CDR3 reads TGTGCCAGCAGCCAAACAGGGGTGGACTATGGCTACACCTTC.

This clone has just one count. This chain links TRBV5-1 with TRBJ2-7, with unresolved D. The germline V gene has CDR1 SGHRS and CDR2 YFSETQ. The V and J ends lost 0 bases and 6 bases respectively, with 16 bases between them. This CDR3 comprises 15 residues. The CDR3 region is CASSLDGQNPIEQYF. The DNA of the CDR3 is TGCGCCAGCAGCTTGGATGGTCAGAACCCCATCGAGCAGTACTTC.

The chain has TRBV5-1 and TRBJ2-7; D not certain. Germline CDR1 is SGHRS and CDR2 is YFSETQ. This CDR3 has 14 residues. Trimming stripped 3 bases from V and 0 bases from J, with 10 bases between. In DNA, the CDR3 is TGCGCCAGCAGCTCCGACTCTCTCTCCTACGAGCAGTACTTC. Translated: CASSSDSLSYEQYF.

The genes are TRBV28 and TRBJ1-1, with 8 bases lining up with TRBD1. The V and J ends lost 6 bases and 4 bases, in that order; junction bases with no gene match: 7. Germline V lookup: CDR1 MDHEN, CDR2 SYDVKM. The CDR3 contains 14 residues. CDR3 coding DNA: TGTGCCAGCAGAACCAGGGGGCAAGGCACTGAAGCTTTCTTT. The encoded protein is CASRTRGQGTEAFF. The full variable domain, completed using reference TRBV28 and TRBJ1-1, is DVKVTQSSRYLVKRTGEKVFLECVQDMDHENMFWYRQDPGLGLRLIYFSYDVKMKEKGDIPEGYSVSREKKERFSLILESASTNQTSMYLCASRTRGQGTEAFFGQGTRLTVV.

V and J are TRBV14 and TRBJ1-2; 7 bases match TRBD1. The CDR3 is 14 residues long. Trimming took 4 bases from V and 7 from J; bases not matched to a gene: 9. Germline CDR1 is SGHDN and CDR2 is FVKESK. DNA of the CDR3: TGTGCCAGCAGCCTCTTAACAGGGGACCTTGGCTACACCTTC. Its protein product is CASSLLTGDLGYTF.

The V and J genes are TRBV9 and TRBJ1-3, with D tentatively TRBD1 (5 bases). The CDR3 spans 15 residues. V lost 3 bases, J lost 0 bases, and 10 bases lay in between. Germline loops: CDR1 SGDLS, CDR2 YYNGEE. The CDR3 coding sequence is TGTGCCAGCAGCGGAACACAGGTCTCTGGAAACACCATATATTTT. Its protein product is CASSGTQVSGNTIYF.

This clone has more than one count but fewer than ten. The gene calls are TRBV15 and TRBJ1-2, with TRBD1 identical over 8 bases. Germline V gene data show CDR1 as LNHNV and CDR2 as YYDKDF (reference sequence). V dropped 5 bases and J dropped 2; count of bases not matched to a gene: 13. The CDR3 runs 17 residues. The DNA of the CDR3 is TGTGCCACCAGCCTCCTTGGACAGGGACCTACAAACTATGGCTACACCTTC. This gives the protein CATSLLGQGPTNYGYTF.

This clone was counted once. The V and J genes are TRBV7-9 and TRBJ2-7; 7 nucleotides match TRBD2. V lost 3 bases to trimming and J lost 3 bases; unmatched junction nucleotides: 11. This CDR3 comprises 16 residues. Germline values: CDR1 SEHNR, CDR2 FQNEAQ (reference sequence). CDR3 protein: CASSFPSGYGYYEQYF. The CDR3 DNA reads TGTGCCAGCAGCTTTCCTAGCGGATATGGGTACTACGAGCAGTACTTC.

This rearrangement joins TRBV4-3 to TRBJ1-1; D gene ambiguous. This CDR3 comprises 14 residues. The V and J ends lost 0 bases and 5 bases respectively, with 10 bases between them. The germline V gene has CDR1 LGHNA and CDR2 YSLEER. The DNA of the CDR3 is TGCGCCAGCAGCCAAGATTTCGGGGTGACTGAAGCTTTCTTT. This gives the protein CASSQDFGVTEAFF.

The chain couples TRBV15 to TRBJ1-3; tentatively, D is TRBD1 (5 bases). The V and J ends lost 9 bases and 10 bases respectively, with 25 bases between them. The CDR3 is made up of 15 amino acids. Germline-derived CDR1 and CDR2 are LNHNV and YYDKDF (reference sequence). Here the CDR3 reads CATRDGSYLEKTIYF. The CDR3, as DNA: TGTGCCACGCGGGACGGCTCCTATCTGGAAAAGACCATATATTTT. Complete variable domain (other parts from reference TRBV15 and TRBJ1-3): DAMVIQNPRYQVTQFGKPVTLSCSQTLNHNVMYWYQQKSSQAPKLLFHYYDKDFNNEADTPDNFQSRRPNTSFCFLDIRSPGLGDTAMYLCATRDGSYLEKTIYFGEGSWLTVV.

This rearrangement joins TRBV19 to TRBJ1-4; D perhaps matches TRBD1 (5 bases). This CDR3 comprises 18 residues. Germline CDR1 and CDR2: LNHDA and SQIVND (reference sequence). V lost 8 bases and J lost 6, with 28 bases in between. CDR3 coding DNA: TGTGCCAGTCTAGTACTAATAGGGGAGGACACTAGGGATGAAAAACTGTTTTTT. Its translation: CASLVLIGEDTRDEKLFF.

The chain joins TRBV9 to TRBJ1-1, with D perhaps TRBD1 (5 bases). Germline CDR1 SGDLS, CDR2 YYNGEE. Trimming removed 0 bases from V and 7 bases from J, with 10 bases in between. The CDR3 has 13 amino acids. The CDR3 sequence: CASSVEGYGEAFF. The CDR3 coding sequence is TGTGCCAGCAGCGTAGAGGGGTACGGTGAAGCTTTCTTT.

J is TRBJ2-1 and V is TRBV7-9; D is undetermined. The CDR3 covers 14 residues. Germline V lookup: CDR1 SEHNR, CDR2 FQNEAQ (reference sequence). V was shortened by 5 bases and J by 4 bases, with 12 bases between the two germline ends. In DNA, the CDR3 is TGTGCCAGCAGCCAGCAGGAACAATACAATGAGCAGTTCTTC. This gives the protein CASSQQEQYNEQFF.

This clone has more than one count but fewer than ten. This chain joins TRBV7-2 and TRBJ1-3, with D possibly matching TRBD1 (6 bases). V was trimmed by 1 base and J by 3 bases, leaving 10 bases between them. Germline CDR1 reads SGHTA; CDR2 reads FQGNSA. The CDR3 loop spans 15 amino acids. The CDR3 protein is CASSLGRGYGNTIYF. For the CDR3, the DNA is TGTGCCAGCAGCTTAGGCAGGGGCTATGGAAACACCATATATTTT.